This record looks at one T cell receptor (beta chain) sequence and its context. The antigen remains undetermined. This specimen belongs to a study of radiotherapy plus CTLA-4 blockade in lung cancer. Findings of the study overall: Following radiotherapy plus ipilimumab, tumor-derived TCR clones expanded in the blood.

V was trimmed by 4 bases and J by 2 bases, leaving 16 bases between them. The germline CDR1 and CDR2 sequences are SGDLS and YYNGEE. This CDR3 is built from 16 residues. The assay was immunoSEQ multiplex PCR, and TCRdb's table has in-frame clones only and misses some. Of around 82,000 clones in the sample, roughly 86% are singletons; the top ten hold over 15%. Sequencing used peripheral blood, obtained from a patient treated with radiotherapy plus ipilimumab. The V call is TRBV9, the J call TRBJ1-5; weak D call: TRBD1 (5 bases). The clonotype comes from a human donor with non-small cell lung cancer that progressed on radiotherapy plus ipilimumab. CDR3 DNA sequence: TGTGCCAGCAGCTTACAGGCCCCGGAGGGCAATCAGCCCCAGCATTTT. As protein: CASSLQAPEGNQPQHF.